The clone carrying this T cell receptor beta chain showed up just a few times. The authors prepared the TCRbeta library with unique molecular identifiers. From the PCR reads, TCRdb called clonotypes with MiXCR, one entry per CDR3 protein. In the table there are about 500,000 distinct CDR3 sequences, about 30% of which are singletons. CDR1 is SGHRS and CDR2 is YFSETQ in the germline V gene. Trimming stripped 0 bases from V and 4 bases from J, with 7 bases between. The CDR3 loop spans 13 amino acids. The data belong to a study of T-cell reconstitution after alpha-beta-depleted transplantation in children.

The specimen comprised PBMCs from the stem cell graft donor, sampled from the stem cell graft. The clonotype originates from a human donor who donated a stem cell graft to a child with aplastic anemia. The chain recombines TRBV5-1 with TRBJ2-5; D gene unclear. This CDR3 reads CASSLGSTETQYF. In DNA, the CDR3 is TGCGCCAGCAGCTTGGGTAGCACAGAGACCCAGTACTTC.